This T cell receptor beta chain was sequenced for a study of cytomegalovirus exposure and HLA in healthy donors. Overall study results and limits: It is likely that the observed cluster of highly shared sequence variants was a sequencing artifact.

Comment on this clone: What it binds is not known.

Between the trimmed V and J ends, which lost 0 bases and 5 bases, there was a span of 6 bases. The CDR3 has 13 residues. Germline V gene lookup returns CDR1 MGHRA and CDR2 YSYEKL. Donors counted as nominally healthy when sampled, yet unrecorded immune exposures were likely. 13 Jbeta primers and 60 Vbeta primers were used for the PCR. Repertoires were generated with immunoSEQ multiplex PCR, while TCRdb's copy carries only in-frame clones and drops some. The sample has around 130,000 clones; roughly 88% are singletons. The source material was PBMCs. The chain carries TRBV4-1 and TRBJ2-3, with unresolved D. This TCR was sampled from a middle-aged woman in good health and CMV-seronegative. The CDR3 DNA reads as TGCGCCAGCAGCCAAGATCCTAAAGATACGCAGTATTTT. Residues: CASSQDPKDTQYF.